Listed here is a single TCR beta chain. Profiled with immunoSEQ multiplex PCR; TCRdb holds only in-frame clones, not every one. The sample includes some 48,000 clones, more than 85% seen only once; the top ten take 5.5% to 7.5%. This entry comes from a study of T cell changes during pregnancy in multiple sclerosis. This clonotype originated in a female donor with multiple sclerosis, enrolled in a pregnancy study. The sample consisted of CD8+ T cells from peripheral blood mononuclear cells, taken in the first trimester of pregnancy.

CDR3 in amino acids: CASSQANPGSGELFF. The CDR3 DNA reads TGCGCCAGCAGCCAAGCAAATCCGGGTTCCGGGGAGCTGTTTTTT. This chain connects TRBV4-1 to TRBJ2-2, with no clear D. Germline loops: CDR1 MGHRA, CDR2 YSYEKL. The V end lost 1 base, the J end lost 6 bases, and 12 bases lay between the germline ends. The CDR3 runs 15 residues.